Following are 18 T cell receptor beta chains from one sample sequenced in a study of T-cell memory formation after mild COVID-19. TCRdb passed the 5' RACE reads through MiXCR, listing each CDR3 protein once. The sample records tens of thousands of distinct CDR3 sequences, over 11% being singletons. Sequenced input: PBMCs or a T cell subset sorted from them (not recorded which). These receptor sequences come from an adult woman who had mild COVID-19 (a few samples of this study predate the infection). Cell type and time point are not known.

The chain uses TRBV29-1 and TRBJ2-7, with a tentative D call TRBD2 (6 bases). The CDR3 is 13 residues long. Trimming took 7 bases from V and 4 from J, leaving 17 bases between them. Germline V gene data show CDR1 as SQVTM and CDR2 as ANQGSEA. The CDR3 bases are TGCAGCGCTGGGGCGGGGTCAACGTACGAGCAGTACTTC. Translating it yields CSAGAGSTYEQYF.

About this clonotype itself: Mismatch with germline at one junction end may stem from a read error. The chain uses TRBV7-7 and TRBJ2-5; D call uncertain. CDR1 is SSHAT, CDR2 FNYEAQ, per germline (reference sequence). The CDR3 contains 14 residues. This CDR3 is CASSLRGAEETQYF. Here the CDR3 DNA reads TGTGCTAGCAGCTTACGAGGAGCTGAAGAGACCCAGTACTTC.

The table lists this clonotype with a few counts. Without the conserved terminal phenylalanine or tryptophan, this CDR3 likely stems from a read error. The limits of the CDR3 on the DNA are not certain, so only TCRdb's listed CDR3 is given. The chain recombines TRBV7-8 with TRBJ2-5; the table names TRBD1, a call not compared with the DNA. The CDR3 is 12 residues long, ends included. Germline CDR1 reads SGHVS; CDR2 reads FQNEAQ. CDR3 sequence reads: CASSLAYAGAVL.

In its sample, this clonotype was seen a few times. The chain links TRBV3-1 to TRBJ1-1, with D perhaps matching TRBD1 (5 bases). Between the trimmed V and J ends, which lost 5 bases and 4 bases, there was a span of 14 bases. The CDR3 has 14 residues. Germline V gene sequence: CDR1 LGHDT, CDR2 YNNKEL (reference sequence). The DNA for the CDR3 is TGTGCCAGCAGCTCCTTTTGGCAGGGCACTGAAGCTTTCTTT. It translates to CASSSFWQGTEAFF. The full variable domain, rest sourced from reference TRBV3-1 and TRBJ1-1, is DTAVSQTPKYLVTQMGNDKSIKCEQNLGHDTMYWYKQDSKKFLKIMFSYNNKELIINETVPNRFSPKSPDKAHLNLHINSLELGDSAVYFCASSSFWQGTEAFFGQGTRLTVV.

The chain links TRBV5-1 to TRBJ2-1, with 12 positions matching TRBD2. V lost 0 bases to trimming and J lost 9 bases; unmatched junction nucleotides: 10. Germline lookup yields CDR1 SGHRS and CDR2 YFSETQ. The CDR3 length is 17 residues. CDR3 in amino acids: CASSLESVTSGRSEQFF. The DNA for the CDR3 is TGCGCCAGCAGCTTGGAGTCCGTGACTAGCGGGAGAAGTGAGCAGTTCTTC.

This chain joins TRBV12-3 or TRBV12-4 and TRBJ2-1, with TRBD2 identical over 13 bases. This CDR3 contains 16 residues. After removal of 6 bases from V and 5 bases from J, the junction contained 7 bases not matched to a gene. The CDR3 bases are TGTGCCAGCAGACCGGGACTAGCGGGATTAGACAATGAGCAGTTCTTC. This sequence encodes CASRPGLAGLDNEQFF.

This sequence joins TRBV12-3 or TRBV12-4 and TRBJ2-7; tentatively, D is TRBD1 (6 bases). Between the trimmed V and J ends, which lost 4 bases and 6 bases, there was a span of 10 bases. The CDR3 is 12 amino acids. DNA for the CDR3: TGTGCCAGCAGTTCAACAGGGTGCGAGCAGTACTTC. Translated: CASSSTGCEQYF.

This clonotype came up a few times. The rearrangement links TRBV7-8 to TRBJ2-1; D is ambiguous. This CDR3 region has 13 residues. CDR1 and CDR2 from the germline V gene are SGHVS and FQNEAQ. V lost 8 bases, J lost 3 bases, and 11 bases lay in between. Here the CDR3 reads CASGERGYNEQFF. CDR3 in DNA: TGTGCCAGCGGGGAAAGAGGCTACAATGAGCAGTTCTTC.

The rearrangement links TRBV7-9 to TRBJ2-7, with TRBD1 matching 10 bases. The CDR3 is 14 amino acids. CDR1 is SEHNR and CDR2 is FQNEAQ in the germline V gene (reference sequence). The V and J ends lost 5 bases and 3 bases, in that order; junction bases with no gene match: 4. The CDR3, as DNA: TGTGCCAGCAGCCCATGGGACAGGGGCTACGAGCAGTACTTC. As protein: CASSPWDRGYEQYF.

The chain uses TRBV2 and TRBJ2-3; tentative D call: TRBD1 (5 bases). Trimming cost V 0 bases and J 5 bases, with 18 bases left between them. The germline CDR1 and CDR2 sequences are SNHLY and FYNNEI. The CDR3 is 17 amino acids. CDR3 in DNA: TGTGCCAGCAGTGAAGCGGTCTCGGACAACGAGAGAGATACGCAGTATTTT. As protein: CASSEAVSDNERDTQYF.

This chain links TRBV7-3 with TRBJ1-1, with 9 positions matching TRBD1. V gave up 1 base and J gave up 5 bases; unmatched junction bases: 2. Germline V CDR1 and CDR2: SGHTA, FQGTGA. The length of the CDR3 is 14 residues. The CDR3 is CASSLMGQGTEAFF. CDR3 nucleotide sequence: TGTGCCAGCAGCTTAATGGGACAGGGTACTGAAGCTTTCTTT. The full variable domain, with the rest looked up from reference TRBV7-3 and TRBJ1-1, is GAGVSQTPSNKVTEKGKYVELRCDPISGHTALYWYRQSLGQGPEFLIYFQGTGAADDSGLPNDRFFAVRPEGSVSTLKIQRTERGDSAVYLCASSLMGQGTEAFFGQGTRLTVV.

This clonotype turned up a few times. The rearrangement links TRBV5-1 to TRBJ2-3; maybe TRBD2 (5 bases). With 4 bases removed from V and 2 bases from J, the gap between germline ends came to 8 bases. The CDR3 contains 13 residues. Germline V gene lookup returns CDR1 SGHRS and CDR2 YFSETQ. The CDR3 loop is CASSDDYTDTQYF. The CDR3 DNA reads TGCGCCAGCAGCGATGACTACACAGATACGCAGTATTTT.

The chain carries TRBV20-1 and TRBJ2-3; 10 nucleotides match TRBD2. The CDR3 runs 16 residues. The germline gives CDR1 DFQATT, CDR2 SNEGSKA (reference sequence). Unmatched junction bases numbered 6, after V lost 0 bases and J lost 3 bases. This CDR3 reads CSARDRLAGETDTQYF. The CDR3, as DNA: TGCAGTGCTAGAGATCGGCTAGCGGGAGAAACAGATACGCAGTATTTT.

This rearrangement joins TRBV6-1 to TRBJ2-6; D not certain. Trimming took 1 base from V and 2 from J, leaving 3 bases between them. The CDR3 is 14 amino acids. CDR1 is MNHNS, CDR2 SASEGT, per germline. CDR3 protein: CASSEGTGANVLTF. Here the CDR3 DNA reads TGTGCCAGCAGTGAAGGCACTGGGGCCAACGTCCTGACTTTC.

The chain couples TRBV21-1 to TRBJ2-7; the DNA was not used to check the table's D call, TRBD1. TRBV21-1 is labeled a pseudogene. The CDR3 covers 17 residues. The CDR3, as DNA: TGTGCCAGCAGCCGGAGCTGGACAGGGGGCATAATCCACGAGCAGTACTTC. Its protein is CASSRSWTGGIIHEQYF.

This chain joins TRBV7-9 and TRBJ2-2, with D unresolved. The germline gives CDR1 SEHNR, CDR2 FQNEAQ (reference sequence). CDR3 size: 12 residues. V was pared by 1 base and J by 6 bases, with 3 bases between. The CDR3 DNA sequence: TGTGCCAGCAGCTTAGGGCCCGGGGAGCTGTTTTTT. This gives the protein CASSLGPGELFF.

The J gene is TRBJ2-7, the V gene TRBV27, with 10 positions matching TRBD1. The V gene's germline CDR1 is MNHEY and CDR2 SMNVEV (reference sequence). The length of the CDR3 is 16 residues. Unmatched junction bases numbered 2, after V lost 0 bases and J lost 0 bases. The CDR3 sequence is CASSLSGTGVSYEQYF. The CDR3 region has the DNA TGTGCCAGCAGTTTATCAGGGACAGGGGTCTCCTACGAGCAGTACTTC.

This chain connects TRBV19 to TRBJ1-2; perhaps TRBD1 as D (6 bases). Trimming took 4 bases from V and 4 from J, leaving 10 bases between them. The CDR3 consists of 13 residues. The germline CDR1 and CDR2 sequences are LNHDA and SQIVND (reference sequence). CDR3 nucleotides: TGTGCCAGTAGTACAGGGGAGGGCTATGGCTACACCTTC. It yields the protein CASSTGEGYGYTF. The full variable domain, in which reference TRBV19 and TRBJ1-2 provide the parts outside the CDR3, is DGGITQSPKYLFRKEGQNVTLSCEQNLNHDAMYWYRQDPGQGLRLIYYSQIVNDFQKGDIAEGYSVSREKKESFPLTVTSAQKNPTAFYLCASSTGEGYGYTFGSGTRLTVV.